The 12 T cell receptor beta chains below all came from one sample that was sequenced in a study of identifying expanded T cells in peripheral blood. The repertoire was sequenced with immunoSEQ multiplex PCR; TCRdb's copy has only in-frame clones and lacks some. The sample yields approximately 97,000 clones, about 87% seen once. What was sequenced was blood. These receptors came from a person between 18 and 75 years old in good health.

The chain employs TRBV7-8 and TRBJ2-1; D call uncertain. The germline V and J ends were trimmed by 5 bases and 8 bases, with 7 bases remaining between them. CDR1 is SGHVS and CDR2 is FQNEAQ in the germline V gene. This CDR3 spans 11 amino acids. The CDR3 region has the DNA TGTGCCAGCAGCCCCCAGGATGAGCAGTTCTTC. This sequence encodes CASSPQDEQFF.

V usage is TRBV9 and J usage is TRBJ2-3; 15 nucleotides match TRBD2. The CDR3 contains 20 residues. Germline CDR1 and CDR2: SGDLS and YYNGEE. J gave up 4 bases and V 2 bases, and 14 bases lay outside the gene matches. CDR3 nucleotides: TGTGCCAGCAGCGTTTCGGCCGGGACTAGCGGGAGGAAGGGTGCAGATACGCAGTATTTT. Translated, it gives CASSVSAGTSGRKGADTQYF. The full variable domain, with the rest looked up from reference TRBV9 and TRBJ2-3, is DSGVTQTPKHLITATGQRVTLRCSPRSGDLSVYWYQQSLDQGLQFLIQYYNGEERAKGNILERFSAQQFPDLHSELNLSSLELGDSALYFCASSVSAGTSGRKGADTQYFGPGTRLTVL.

V usage is TRBV14 and J usage is TRBJ2-2; no clear D. The germline CDR1 and CDR2 sequences are SGHDN and FVKESK. The V end lost 3 bases, the J end lost 6 bases, and 11 bases lay between the germline ends. CDR3 length equals 14 residues. The CDR3 DNA sequence: TGTGCCAGCAGCCATGACCTCGTATCCGGGGAGCTGTTTTTT. Residues: CASSHDLVSGELFF.

This clone was detected once. V gene TRBV28 combines with J gene TRBJ2-1, with 10 bases matching TRBD2. Trimming removed 7 bases from V and 6 bases from J; junction bases left unmatched: 15. From germline, CDR1 is MDHEN and CDR2 SYDVKM. The CDR3 covers 17 residues. CDR3 sequence (DNA): TGTGCCAGCACCACGATCGGGGCTAGCGGGGGCCGCAATGAGCAGTTCTTC. Its protein product is CASTTIGASGGRNEQFF.

The chain couples TRBV27 to TRBJ2-7, with TRBD1 identical over 10 bases. Germline V lookup: CDR1 MNHEY, CDR2 SMNVEV (reference sequence). The V segment lost 2 bases and the J segment 3 bases; nucleotides outside the gene matches: 7. This CDR3 has 16 residues. The CDR3 reads CASSLPRQGAVYEQYF. The DNA for the CDR3 is TGTGCCAGCAGTTTACCGAGACAGGGGGCGGTCTACGAGCAGTACTTC.

The J gene is TRBJ2-7, the V gene TRBV11-2; 7 bases are shared with TRBD2. The CDR3 is 13 residues long. V shed 0 bases and J 6 bases; nucleotides not matched to a gene: 2. Germline V gene lookup returns CDR1 SGHAT and CDR2 FQNNGV. CDR3 sequence: CASSLDASGEQYF. The CDR3 DNA follows: TGTGCCAGCAGCTTAGACGCTAGCGGCGAGCAGTACTTC.

The chain joins TRBV7-9 to TRBJ2-7; tentatively, D is TRBD1 (5 bases). The V gene lost 5 bases and the J gene lost 2 bases, with 16 bases spanning the gap. Germline assignment: CDR1 SEHNR and CDR2 FQNEAQ (reference sequence). The CDR3 covers 15 residues. Here the CDR3 reads CASSRRVDRTYEQYF. As DNA, the CDR3 is TGTGCCAGCAGCCGTCGCGTTGACAGAACCTACGAGCAGTACTTC.

The J gene is TRBJ2-5, the V gene TRBV6-5; D unclear. V dropped 8 bases and J dropped 5 bases, with 18 bases sitting between them. Germline V lookup: CDR1 MNHEY, CDR2 SVGAGI. There are 14 residues in the CDR3. Here the CDR3 reads CASRARIVGETQYF. DNA for the CDR3: TGTGCCAGCCGAGCTAGGATCGTCGGGGAGACCCAGTACTTC.

A few counts support this clone. J is TRBJ1-6 and V is TRBV5-1, with D possibly TRBD1 on 6 matching bases. Germline CDR1 SGHRS, CDR2 YFSETQ. The CDR3 contains 15 residues. Trimming cost V 5 bases and J 5 bases, with 14 bases left between them. This chain's CDR3 is CASRYRGGDNSPLHF. For the CDR3, the DNA is TGCGCCAGCAGATATCGAGGGGGTGATAATTCACCCCTCCACTTT.

This chain joins TRBV5-1 and TRBJ2-1; possible D gene TRBD2, 5 bases. V gave up 4 bases and J gave up 0 bases, with 14 bases separating them. The V gene's germline CDR1 is SGHRS and CDR2 YFSETQ. CDR3 length equals 16 residues. CDR3 DNA: TGCGCCAGCAGCACCGGACTTCTTAGCTCCTACAATGAGCAGTTCTTC. This codes for CASSTGLLSSYNEQFF.

J is TRBJ2-7 and V is TRBV7-2; D remains unclear. Germline V gene data show CDR1 as SGHTA and CDR2 as FQGNSA. The CDR3 runs 13 residues. V was clipped by 5 bases and J by 1 base, with 9 bases between them. CDR3 loop: CASSPGRSYEQYF. In nucleotides, the CDR3 is TGTGCCAGCAGCCCTGGCAGGTCCTACGAGCAGTACTTC.

V is TRBV4-1 and J is TRBJ2-7; possible D gene TRBD2, 6 bases. Germline V gene lookup returns CDR1 MGHRA and CDR2 YSYEKL. The V and J ends lost 4 bases and 0 bases respectively, with 13 bases between them. The CDR3 is made up of 15 amino acids. The chain's CDR3 is CASSPIAAGSYEQYF. The CDR3 DNA reads as TGCGCCAGCAGCCCCATAGCGGCAGGCTCCTACGAGCAGTACTTC.